A single sample is the source of the 32 T cell receptor beta chains below, sequenced in a study of human T cells and chemical hapten exposure. Time point here: patch test 2, 6 weeks after DPC sensitization. Treatment indicated: therapeutic diphenylcyclopropenone sensitization with weekly scalp DPC. TCRdb independently ran MiXCR on the RACE reads; one entry per CDR3 protein. This sample carries about 54,000 distinct CDR3 sequences, just under 10% of them seen once, and the ten largest clones take less than 2%. The material sequenced was whole blood, taken in connection with sensitization to the hapten diphenylcyclopropenone (DPC). The receptor set was obtained from a woman between 50 and 59 years old with alopecia areata. Some clones in this sample may be carry-over from other donors' samples.

There are many counts of this clonotype. This chain connects TRBV12-3 or TRBV12-4 to TRBJ1-5, with 10 bases lining up with TRBD1. CDR3 length: 15 residues. V dropped 6 bases and J dropped 6; count of bases not matched to a gene: 8. In DNA, the CDR3 is TGTGCCAGCAGATGGGGGACAGGGGAGAGTCAGCCCCAGCATTTT. Translating gives CASRWGTGESQPQHF.

V and J are TRBV10-3 and TRBJ2-7, with unresolved D. V was clipped by 11 bases and J by 1 base, with 15 bases between them. The CDR3 extends over 13 amino acids. The V gene's germline CDR1 is ENHRY and CDR2 SYGVKD. This CDR3 is CASSLQESYEQYF. The CDR3 DNA follows: TGTGCCTCTTCCTTACAAGAGTCCTACGAGCAGTACTTC.

The V gene is TRBV6-5, the J gene TRBJ1-6; 9 bases fit TRBD1. CDR3 length: 15 residues. Germline lookup yields CDR1 MNHEY and CDR2 SVGAGI. V lost 0 bases, J lost 8 bases, and 2 bases stayed unmatched. The CDR3 protein is CASSYSRTGDSPLHF. The CDR3 nucleotides read TGTGCCAGCAGTTACTCGAGGACAGGGGATTCACCCCTCCACTTT.

This chain joins TRBV7-9 and TRBJ2-5, with no clear D. Germline values: CDR1 SEHNR, CDR2 FQNEAQ (reference sequence). This CDR3 comprises 12 residues. Deletions cut 7 bases from V and 5 bases from J, with 11 bases between. CDR3 loop: CASIPPSETQYF. CDR3 DNA sequence: TGTGCCAGCATCCCCCCCTCGGAGACCCAGTACTTC.

This clonotype was picked up a small number of times. The CDR3 loop reads CASSWGRAGNTEAFF. The CDR3 DNA sequence: TGTGCCAGCAGCTGGGGGAGGGCTGGGAACACTGAAGCTTTCTTT. The V call is TRBV2, the J call TRBJ1-1, with a tentative D call TRBD1 (5 bases). Deletions cut 6 bases from V and 1 base from J, with 15 bases between. Per the germline V gene, CDR1 is SNHLY and CDR2 is FYNNEI. The CDR3 is 15 residues long.

This clonotype was counted a few times. The chain has TRBV6-5 and TRBJ1-5; unclear D gene. The CDR3 has 15 amino acids. Per germline, CDR1 MNHEY and CDR2 SVGAGI. Trimming pared 0 bases from V and 4 bases from J, leaving 10 bases between. This CDR3 is CASSYSSQLNQPQHF. The DNA for the CDR3 is TGTGCCAGCAGTTACTCGAGCCAGCTAAATCAGCCCCAGCATTTT.

In this sample, this clonotype turned up many times. The gene calls are TRBV20-1 and TRBJ1-5; D is perhaps TRBD1 (6 bases). Germline V gene lookup returns CDR1 DFQATT and CDR2 SNEGSKA (reference sequence). V lost 4 bases, J lost 2 bases, and 15 bases lay in between. There are 15 residues in the CDR3. The CDR3 nucleotides read TGCAGTGCTAACCGCAGGGGAGAGGGCAATCAGCCCCAGCATTTT. Amino acids: CSANRRGEGNQPQHF.

This clonotype was seen at least ten times. The chain has TRBV6-5 and TRBJ1-2; TRBD1 might be the D (6 bases). The germline gives CDR1 MNHEY, CDR2 SVGAGI. V was clipped by 10 bases and J by 6 bases, with 15 bases between them. There are 12 residues in the CDR3. CDR3 in DNA: TGTGCCACTCTTCAGGGGTACGATGGCTACACCTTC. This codes for CATLQGYDGYTF.

This chain joins TRBV29-1 and TRBJ2-1; D gene ambiguous. Germline V CDR1 and CDR2: SQVTM, ANQGSEA. V lost 4 bases to trimming and J lost 4 bases, with 8 bases between them. CDR3 length: 12 residues. The CDR3 reads CSVGAPYNEQFF. CDR3 coding DNA: TGCAGCGTTGGGGCTCCATACAATGAGCAGTTCTTC.

This clonotype has a handful of counts. The V gene is TRBV7-2, the J gene TRBJ2-7, with 7 bases lining up with TRBD1. V trimming: 4 bases; J trimming: 6 bases; junction bases outside the gene matches: 9. Germline V gives CDR1 SGHTA, CDR2 FQGNSA. There are 14 residues in the CDR3. The CDR3 sequence is CASSSTNDRVEQYF. The DNA for the CDR3 is TGTGCCAGCAGCTCGACTAACGACAGGGTCGAGCAGTACTTC.

The chain couples TRBV6-1 to TRBJ1-5; D is possibly TRBD1 (6 bases). This CDR3 has 19 residues. The V and J ends lost 0 bases and 2 bases respectively, with 20 bases between them. Germline CDR1 and CDR2: MNHNS and SASEGT. CDR3: CASSEAGKGGRWGNQPQHF. The CDR3 DNA follows: TGTGCCAGCAGTGAAGCAGGAAAAGGGGGTAGGTGGGGCAATCAGCCCCAGCATTTT.

Note on this clonotype: The junction does not match germline at one end; this may be a read error. V usage is TRBV18 and J usage is TRBJ1-1; D is uncertain. Germline CDR1 KGHSH, CDR2 LQKENI. This CDR3 spans 15 amino acids. The DNA for the CDR3 is TGTGCCAGCCCACCACCGGGCCGGGGAAACACTGAAGCTTTCTTT. Translated, it gives CASPPPGRGNTEAFF.

The genes are TRBV2 and TRBJ2-1, with no clear D. Germline V gene sequence: CDR1 SNHLY, CDR2 FYNNEI. The CDR3 loop spans 10 amino acids. V lost 8 bases and J lost 8, with 7 bases in between. CDR3 loop: CASPEHEQFF. The DNA for the CDR3 is TGTGCCAGCCCGGAGCATGAGCAGTTCTTC.

This clonotype was picked up many times. The chain couples TRBV29-1 to TRBJ2-1; 9 bases agree with TRBD1. The germline V gene encodes CDR1 SQVTM and CDR2 ANQGSEA. This CDR3 spans 13 amino acids. J gave up 8 bases and V 3 bases, and 5 bases lay outside the gene matches. DNA of the CDR3: TGCAGCGTTGAGGGACAGGGATGGTATGAGCAGTTCTTC. This sequence encodes CSVEGQGWYEQFF.

The V and J genes are TRBV6-2 or TRBV6-3 and TRBJ2-2, with D unclear. Germline V gene lookup returns CDR1 MNHEY and CDR2 SVGEGT. Trimming took off 0 bases at V and 5 bases at J, with 4 bases between the two ends. CDR3 length: 13 residues. The chain's CDR3 is CASSYSVTGELFF. The CDR3 region has the DNA TGTGCCAGCAGTTACTCCGTAACCGGGGAGCTGTTTTTT.

This clonotype was observed a few times. The rearrangement joins TRBV16 to TRBJ2-3, with TRBD2 matching 10 bases. With 3 bases clipped from V and 4 bases from J, the junction kept 7 bases outside the gene matches. Germline CDR1 is KGHSY and CDR2 is FQNENV. The CDR3 has 16 residues. Written as DNA, the CDR3 is TGTGCCAGCAGCCATCATCGAGCGGGAGGGCCAGATACGCAGTATTTT. Translated: CASSHHRAGGPDTQYF.

This clonotype was recorded at least ten times. The chain couples TRBV7-8 to TRBJ1-3; 10 positions agree with TRBD1. From germline, CDR1 is SGHVS and CDR2 FQNEAQ. The ends lost 4 bases at V and 4 bases at J; junction bases unmatched: 10. The CDR3 covers 17 residues. CDR3 protein: CASSSRQGANSGNTIYF. The CDR3 DNA follows: TGTGCCAGCAGCTCTCGACAGGGGGCAAATTCAGGAAACACCATATATTTT.

The sample holds a few counts of this clonotype. The chain uses TRBV7-9 and TRBJ1-6; D is uncertain. The CDR3 length is 13 residues. Deletions cut 4 bases from V and 3 bases from J, with 4 bases between. The germline gives CDR1 SEHNR, CDR2 FQNEAQ (reference sequence). CDR3: CASSSLYNSPLHF. The DNA of the CDR3 is TGTGCCAGCAGCTCACTCTATAATTCACCCCTCCACTTT. The full variable domain, its missing parts supplied by reference TRBV7-9 and TRBJ1-6, is DTGVSQNPRHKITKRGQNVTFRCDPISEHNRLYWYRQTLGQGPEFLTYFQNEAQLEKSRLLSDRFSAERPKGSFSTLEIQRTEQGDSAMYLCASSSLYNSPLHFGNGTRLTVT.

This clonotype was detected a few times. The chain carries TRBV20-1 and TRBJ1-1; D gene ambiguous. The germline CDR1 and CDR2 sequences are DFQATT and SNEGSKA (reference sequence). The CDR3 loop spans 11 amino acids. Trimming left V 5 bases short and J 1 base short, with 5 bases between. The chain's CDR3 is CSAVGNTEAFF. CDR3 coding DNA: TGCAGTGCTGTTGGGAACACTGAAGCTTTCTTT.

This clonotype was observed at least ten times. The V and J genes are TRBV24-1 and TRBJ2-5; no clear D. This CDR3 comprises 15 residues. Germline-derived CDR1 and CDR2 are KGHDR and SFDVKD. The V end was cut by 0 bases, the J end by 1 base, with 8 bases between. The CDR3 DNA sequence: TGTGCCACCAGTGATTTGGTGGGTTCCCAAGAGACCCAGTACTTC. Protein product: CATSDLVGSQETQYF.

This clonotype was detected only a few times. The genes are TRBV11-2 and TRBJ2-1, with D tentatively TRBD2 (6 bases). The CDR3 is made up of 14 amino acids. CDR1 SGHAT and CDR2 FQNNGV come from the germline V gene. Trimming removed 4 bases from V and 5 bases from J, with 12 bases in between. CDR3 protein: CASSSNRGNNEQFF. The CDR3 nucleotides are TGTGCCAGCAGCTCCAATCGGGGGAACAATGAGCAGTTCTTC.

In this sample, this clonotype turned up a few times. The chain carries TRBV7-6 and TRBJ1-1; D is unclear. Trimming stripped 6 bases from V and 3 bases from J, with 11 bases between. The germline CDR1 and CDR2 sequences are SGHVS and FNYEAQ. This CDR3 contains 13 residues. The CDR3 reads CASSLTIYTEAFF. In DNA form, the CDR3 reads TGTGCCAGCAGTTTAACGATATACACTGAAGCTTTCTTT.

In this sample, this clonotype turned up many times. This sequence joins TRBV7-2 and TRBJ1-1; D gene unclear. V lost 5 bases and J lost 0, with 13 bases in between. Germline V gives CDR1 SGHTA, CDR2 FQGNSA. The CDR3 is made up of 15 amino acids. The CDR3 region has the DNA TGTGCCAGCAGCCCCCCCCGGACGTTGAACACTGAAGCTTTCTTT. Its protein is CASSPPRTLNTEAFF.

This clonotype was detected a few times. The chain joins TRBV3-1 to TRBJ2-1, with D tentatively TRBD1 or TRBD2 (5 bases each). Trimming cost V 0 bases and J 1 base, with 16 bases left between them. CDR1 and CDR2 from the germline V gene are LGHDT and YNNKEL (reference sequence). The CDR3 is 18 residues long. Here the CDR3 DNA reads TGTGCCAGCAGCCAAGAATGGTACGGGGCCATTTCCTACAATGAGCAGTTCTTC. This sequence encodes CASSQEWYGAISYNEQFF.

This clonotype turned up a few times. The chain has TRBV7-2 and TRBJ1-1; 7 bases fit TRBD1. The V and J ends lost 2 bases and 4 bases, in that order; junction bases with no gene match: 1. The CDR3 is 13 amino acids. Germline loops: CDR1 SGHTA, CDR2 FQGNSA. Written as DNA, the CDR3 is TGTGCCAGCAGCTTAAACAGGGGCACTGAAGCTTTCTTT. Translated: CASSLNRGTEAFF.

Note on this clonotype: The CDR3 does not end in the conserved phenylalanine or tryptophan, so this is likely a read error. CDR3 nucleotides: TGCAGCGGCGGGGGGACTAGCGGACAAGAGACCCAGTACCTC. Translation gives CSGGGTSGQETQYL. The chain joins TRBV29-1 to TRBJ2-5; 11 bases map to TRBD2. The CDR3 is made up of 14 amino acids. The germline V gene encodes CDR1 SQVTM and CDR2 ANQGSEA. With V trimmed by 7 bases and J by 2 bases, 6 bases remained unmatched.

CDR3 in amino acids: CASSQDLADSTDTQYF. Written as DNA, the CDR3 is TGCGCCAGCAGCCAAGACCTAGCGGATAGCACAGATACGCAGTATTTT. The genes are TRBV4-1 and TRBJ2-3; 7 bases agree with TRBD2. Germline CDR1 and CDR2: MGHRA and YSYEKL. The CDR3 spans 16 residues. V lost 0 bases, J lost 0 bases, and 3 bases stayed unmatched.

This clonotype came up many times. The chain employs TRBV28 and TRBJ1-1; 8 nucleotides line up with TRBD1. The ends lost 6 bases at V and 9 bases at J; junction bases unmatched: 12. This CDR3 contains 14 residues. Germline values: CDR1 MDHEN, CDR2 SYDVKM. The CDR3 protein is CASRSPGQATKAFF. CDR3 DNA sequence: TGTGCCAGCAGATCCCCGGGACAGGCTACGAAAGCTTTCTTT. Based on the CDR3 plus reference TRBV28 and TRBJ1-1, the full variable domain is DVKVTQSSRYLVKRTGEKVFLECVQDMDHENMFWYRQDPGLGLRLIYFSYDVKMKEKGDIPEGYSVSREKKERFSLILESASTNQTSMYLCASRSPGQATKAFFGQGTRLTVV.

This chain connects TRBV28 to TRBJ2-7; 7 positions agree with TRBD1. Germline V gene data show CDR1 as MDHEN and CDR2 as SYDVKM. J was trimmed by 0 bases and V by 8 bases; bases with no gene match: 7. This CDR3 is built from 14 residues. CDR3 residues: CASGPDRASYEQYF. The CDR3 coding sequence is TGTGCCAGCGGTCCTGACAGGGCCTCCTACGAGCAGTACTTC.

This clonotype was seen repeatedly, ten times or more. J is TRBJ2-4 and V is TRBV7-8; D is undetermined. The germline V gene encodes CDR1 SGHVS and CDR2 FQNEAQ. This CDR3 contains 17 residues. V lost 3 bases and J lost 2, with 17 bases in between. In nucleotides, the CDR3 is TGTGCCAGCAGCTTGTTACAGTTTGACCGATCCAAAAACATTCAGTACTTC. Its protein product is CASSLLQFDRSKNIQYF.

In this sample, this clonotype turned up a few times. This chain links TRBV7-2 with TRBJ1-5, with 9 bases matching TRBD1. The V gene end was trimmed by 4 bases and the J gene end by 1 base; junction bases not matched to a gene: 8. CDR1 is SGHTA and CDR2 is FQGNSA in the germline V gene. CDR3 length equals 17 residues. CDR3 region: CASSSPDRGGSNQPQHF. CDR3 bases: TGTGCCAGCAGCTCGCCCGACAGGGGGGGGAGCAATCAGCCCCAGCATTTT.

This clonotype was seen ten or more times. The chain has TRBV11-2 and TRBJ2-1; 11 bases align to TRBD2. Germline-derived CDR1 and CDR2 are SGHAT and FQNNGV. The CDR3 covers 13 residues. The J segment lost 14 bases and the V segment lost 0 bases, leaving 3 bases of the junction unmatched. The CDR3 loop reads CASSLEMGLAEFF. The CDR3 DNA reads TGTGCCAGCAGCTTAGAAATGGGACTAGCGGAGTTCTTC.